The T cell receptor beta chain described here comes from a study of CD8 T cells in ankylosing spondylitis. Trimming pared 1 base from V and 1 base from J, leaving 14 bases between. The germline V gene has CDR1 SQVTM and CDR2 ANQGSEA. The CDR3 runs 15 residues. TCRdb called the 5' RACE reads again in MiXCR, with one record for every CDR3 protein. The sample lists under 250,000 distinct CDR3 sequences; approximately 30% were seen once. Input material: blood, either unsorted or a sorted T cell fraction (not recorded which). V and J are TRBV29-1 and TRBJ2-7, with D perhaps matching TRBD1 (5 bases). This sequence originates from a male donor with ankylosing spondylitis or in good health (not recorded which). CDR3 residues: CSVEAQGGLSYEQYF. Here the CDR3 DNA reads TGCAGCGTTGAAGCGCAGGGCGGTCTATCCTACGAGCAGTACTTC.